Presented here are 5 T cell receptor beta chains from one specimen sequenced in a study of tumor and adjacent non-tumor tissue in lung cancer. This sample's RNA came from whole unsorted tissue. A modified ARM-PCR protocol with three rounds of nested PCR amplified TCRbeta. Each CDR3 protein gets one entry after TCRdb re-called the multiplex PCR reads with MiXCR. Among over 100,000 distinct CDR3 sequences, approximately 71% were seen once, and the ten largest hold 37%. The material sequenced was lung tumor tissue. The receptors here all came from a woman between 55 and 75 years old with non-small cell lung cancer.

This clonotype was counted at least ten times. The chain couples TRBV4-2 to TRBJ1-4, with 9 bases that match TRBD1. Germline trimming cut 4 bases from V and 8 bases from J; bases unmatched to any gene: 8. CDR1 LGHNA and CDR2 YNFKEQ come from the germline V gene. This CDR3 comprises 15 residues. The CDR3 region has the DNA TGTGCCAGCAGCCGACTGGACAGGGGAGAAGAAAAACTGTTTTTT. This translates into CASSRLDRGEEKLFF.

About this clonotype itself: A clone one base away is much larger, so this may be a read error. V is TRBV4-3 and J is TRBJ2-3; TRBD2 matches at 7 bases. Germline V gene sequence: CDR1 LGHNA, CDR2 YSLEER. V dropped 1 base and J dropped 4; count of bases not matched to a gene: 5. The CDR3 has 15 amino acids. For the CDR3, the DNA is TGCGCCAGCAGCCAAGGCGGCAGCGGGGCAGATACGCAGTATTTT. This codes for CASSQGGSGADTQYF.

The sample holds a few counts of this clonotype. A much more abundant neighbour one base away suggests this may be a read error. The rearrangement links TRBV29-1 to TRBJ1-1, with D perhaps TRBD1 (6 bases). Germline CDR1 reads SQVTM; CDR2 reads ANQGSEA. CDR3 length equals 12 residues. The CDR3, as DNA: TGCAGCGCACTTGGAGGGACACCTGATGCTTTCTTT. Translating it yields CSALGGTPDAFF.

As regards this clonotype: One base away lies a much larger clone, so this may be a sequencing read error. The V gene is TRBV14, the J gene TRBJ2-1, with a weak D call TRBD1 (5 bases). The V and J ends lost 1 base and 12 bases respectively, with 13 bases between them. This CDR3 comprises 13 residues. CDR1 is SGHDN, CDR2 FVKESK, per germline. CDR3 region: CASSQARIRGQFF. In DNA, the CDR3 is TGTGCCAGCAGCCAAGCGAGAATAAGGGGGCAGTTCTTC.

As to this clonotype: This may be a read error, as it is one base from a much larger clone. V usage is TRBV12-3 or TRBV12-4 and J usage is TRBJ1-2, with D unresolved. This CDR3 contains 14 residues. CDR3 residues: CVSSPSRTAYGYTF. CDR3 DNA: TGTGTCAGCAGTCCTAGCCGGACGGCCTATGGCTACACCTTC.